Listed below are T cell receptor beta chains from one sample, sequenced in a study of T cells in tuberculosis. Profiling relied on immunoSEQ multiplex PCR, and the TCRdb table lists in-frame clones only, not all of them. The top ten clones hold 6.5% to 9% of a sample with more than 35,000 clones, 93% of them seen once. Material for sequencing was PBMCs. The receptors shown here come from a donor aged 5-35 years with latent tuberculosis or without tuberculosis infection. The CDR3 runs from the conserved cysteine through the conserved F or W. D genes are given only for firm matches. Not all rows give a size; the values are once, few, many and, for expanded clones, a class.

V gene,clone size,J gene,D gene,CDR3 protein,CDR3 DNA
TRBV7-6,once,TRBJ2-1,.,CASSLAQYNEQFF,TGTGCCAGCAGCTTAGCCCAGTACAATGAGCAGTTCTTC
TRBV9,.,TRBJ2-7,TRBD2,CASSPRGERGLYEQYF,TGTGCCAGCAGCCCCAGGGGAGAGCGGGGGCTGTACGAGCAGTACTTC
TRBV2,.,TRBJ2-2,.,CASSVQGLSNTGELFF,TGTGCCAGCAGTGTGCAGGGCCTTTCGAACACCGGGGAGCTGTTTTTT
TRBV14,.,TRBJ1-1,.,CASSQSLGLNTEAFF,TGTGCCAGCAGCCAATCTCTGGGCCTGAACACTGAAGCTTTCTTT
TRBV6-1,.,TRBJ1-2,.,CASSEGPQGIYGYTF,TGTGCCAGCAGTGAAGGGCCCCAGGGGATCTATGGCTACACCTTC
TRBV7-3,.,TRBJ2-3,.,CASSSGGGTDTQYF,TGTGCCAGCAGCTCCGGAGGCGGCACAGATACGCAGTATTTT
TRBV19,.,TRBJ2-2,TRBD2,CASAGRGYTGELFF,TGTGCCAGCGCCGGGAGGGGTTACACCGGGGAGCTGTTTTTT
TRBV4-1,.,TRBJ1-3,TRBD1,CASSQVTGATGNTIYF,TGCGCCAGCAGCCAAGTCACAGGGGCTACTGGAAATACCATATATTTT
TRBV5-6,once,TRBJ1-2,TRBD1,CASTLGQALWLGYTF,TGTGCCAGCACCCTCGGACAGGCGCTATGGCTGGGCTACACCTTC
TRBV4-2,few,TRBJ2-3,TRBD2,CASSSKGLAGTDTQYF,TGTGCCAGCAGTTCGAAGGGACTAGCGGGCACAGATACGCAGTATTTT
TRBV30,once,TRBJ2-7,.,CAWRPTFAAYEQYF,TGTGCCTGGAGACCGACATTTGCTGCCTACGAGCAGTACTTC
TRBV29-1,once,TRBJ2-1,TRBD2,CSVASGGADEQFF,TGCAGCGTAGCTAGCGGGGGGGCGGATGAGCAGTTCTTC
TRBV7-9,.,TRBJ2-2,.,CASSLNGGEGGELFF,TGTGCCAGCAGCTTAAATGGCGGGGAAGGCGGGGAGCTGTTTTTT
TRBV25-1,.,TRBJ2-3,TRBD2,CATTRGGRDTQYF,TGTGCCACCACGCGGGGGGGCAGAGATACGCAGTATTTT
TRBV6-1,.,TRBJ1-1,.,CASSPQGPFSEAFF,TGTGCCAGCAGCCCACAGGGCCCCTTCTCTGAAGCTTTCTTT
TRBV30,.,TRBJ1-2,.,CASDEQGNYGYTF,TGTGCCTCGGATGAACAGGGAAACTATGGCTACACCTTC
TRBV6-4,.,TRBJ1-1,TRBD1,CASRSTGTTEAFF,TGTGCCAGCAGGTCGACAGGGACCACTGAAGCTTTCTTT
TRBV6-1,.,TRBJ2-2,.,CASSEIRGGELFF,TGTGCCAGCAGTGAAATCCGAGGCGGGGAGCTGTTTTTT
TRBV27,once,TRBJ1-1,.,CASSFIASDVGLRRTEAFF,TGTGCCAGCAGTTTTATAGCCTCAGATGTGGGTTTACGGAGAACTGAAGCTTTCTTT
TRBV7-9,.,TRBJ1-2,.,CASSLGGTAEGNGYTF,TGTGCCAGCAGCTTAGGAGGTACCGCCGAGGGTAATGGCTACACCTTC
TRBV5-8,.,TRBJ2-7,TRBD1,CASGWQGETYEQYF,TGTGCCAGCGGGTGGCAGGGGGAAACCTACGAGCAGTACTTC
TRBV2,.,TRBJ2-7,TRBD1,CARTGQGKAEQYF,TGTGCCAGGACAGGACAGGGGAAAGCCGAGCAGTACTTC
TRBV10-3,.,TRBJ2-1,TRBD2,CAISETWTSGTFSYNEQFF,TGTGCCATCAGTGAGACATGGACTAGCGGGACCTTTTCCTACAATGAGCAGTTCTTC
TRBV11-2,.,TRBJ1-1,TRBD1,CASSPQRQGTWTEAFF,TGTGCCAGCAGTCCCCAACGACAGGGTACATGGACTGAAGCTTTCTTT
TRBV29-1,once,TRBJ1-2,.,CSGVTGNGYTF,TGCAGCGGGGTTACAGGGAATGGCTACACCTTC
TRBV10-1,.,TRBJ2-1,TRBD2,CASSELADDNEQFF,TGCGCCAGCAGTGAGCTAGCGGACGACAATGAGCAGTTCTTC
TRBV29-1,.,TRBJ2-2,.,CSVEKRSNTGELFF,TGCAGTGTTGAAAAGAGAAGCAACACCGGGGAGCTGTTTTTT
TRBV27,.,TRBJ2-3,.,CASSLIPSGISTDTQYF,TGTGCCAGCAGTTTAATCCCCAGCGGTATAAGCACAGATACGCAGTATTTT
TRBV30,once,TRBJ1-2,.,CAWSGGGSYFYGYTF,TGTGCCTGGAGTGGAGGCGGTTCCTATTTCTATGGCTACACCTTC
TRBV19,.,TRBJ1-1,TRBD1,CASVLGQGTMNTEAFF,TGTGCCAGTGTCTTGGGACAGGGTACAATGAACACTGAAGCTTTCTTT
TRBV5-5,.,TRBJ1-2,.,CASSPPEGGPYGYTF,TGTGCCAGCAGCCCTCCGGAGGGGGGGCCCTATGGCTACACCTTC
TRBV9,.,TRBJ1-3,.,CASSVASGSGNTIYF,TGTGCCAGCAGCGTAGCTTCAGGGTCCGGAAACACCATATATTTT
TRBV30,.,TRBJ2-1,TRBD2,CAWSFGGGNNEQFF,TGTGCCTGGTCTTTCGGGGGGGGAAACAATGAGCAGTTCTTC
TRBV2,.,TRBJ2-1,.,CASSEEWRNEQFF,TGTGCCAGCAGTGAGGAGTGGAGGAATGAGCAGTTCTTC
TRBV19,.,TRBJ2-1,.,CASSISGGAYNEQFF,TGTGCCAGTAGTATATCTGGAGGGGCCTACAATGAGCAGTTCTTC
TRBV4-2,.,TRBJ1-2,.,CASSRPGQLLGYTF,TGTGCCAGCAGCCGCCCTGGGCAGCTCTTAGGCTACACCTTC
TRBV6-5,.,TRBJ1-5,.,CASSSIGGSGQPQHF,TGTGCCAGCAGCTCGATCGGGGGGTCAGGCCAGCCCCAGCATTTT
TRBV4-1,.,TRBJ2-7,TRBD1,CASSQPRDSSYEQYF,TGCGCCAGCAGCCAGCCCCGGGACAGCTCCTACGAGCAGTACTTC
TRBV30,few,TRBJ2-7,.,CAWSVQTGKYEQYF,TGTGCCTGGAGTGTACAAACAGGGAAGTACGAGCAGTACTTC
TRBV5-1,.,TRBJ2-7,TRBD1,CASSSPGQGALYEQYF,TGCGCCAGCAGCTCCCCTGGACAGGGGGCATTATACGAGCAGTACTTC
TRBV19,few,TRBJ1-5,.,CASSRPRGWGSNQPQHF,TGTGCCAGTAGTAGACCCAGGGGATGGGGGAGCAATCAGCCCCAGCATTTT
TRBV11-3,.,TRBJ2-7,TRBD1,CASSAGSGQPNYEQYF,TGTGCCAGCAGCGCAGGTTCGGGACAGCCAAACTACGAGCAGTACTTC
TRBV27,.,TRBJ2-1,TRBD2,CASSPSGTSGGLYNEQFF,TGTGCCAGCAGTCCATCCGGGACTAGCGGGGGCTTGTACAATGAGCAGTTCTTC
TRBV7-2,once,TRBJ2-7,.,CASSLGGLNYEQYF,TGTGCCAGCAGCTTGGGGGGACTGAACTACGAGCAGTACTTC
TRBV9,.,TRBJ2-3,TRBD2,CASSPRLAGVTDTQYF,TGTGCCAGCAGCCCCCGACTAGCGGGGGTCACAGATACGCAGTATTTT
TRBV6-5,.,TRBJ1-4,.,CASSYSIGGANEKLFF,TGTGCCAGCAGTTACTCGATCGGGGGGGCTAATGAAAAACTGTTTTTT
TRBV7-6,few,TRBJ2-3,TRBD1,CASSHNRDRVTDTQYF,TGTGCCAGCAGCCACAACCGGGACAGGGTCACAGATACGCAGTATTTT
TRBV6-5,.,TRBJ1-2,.,CASSYKWAPNYGYTF,TGTGCCAGCAGTTACAAGTGGGCCCCTAACTATGGCTACACCTTC
TRBV7-9,few,TRBJ1-2,.,CASSIPIANYGYTF,TGTGCCAGCAGCATCCCAATAGCTAACTATGGCTACACCTTC